This T cell receptor (beta chain) originates from a study of blood T cell repertoires in COVID-19. Whole-study context: From the United States, Italy and Spain came samples of acute and convalescent COVID-19. Sources were T cells, B-cell-depleted T cells, or PBMCs; the material itself was cDNA or gDNA.

This CDR3 region has 16 residues. Germline-derived CDR1 and CDR2 are LNHDA and SQIVND (reference sequence). V lost 5 bases and J lost 4; bases outside the gene matches: 11. In the authors' methods: By means of reference gene primer amplification, nucleated cell counts were estimated. Some clones are missing from TCRdb's copy, which holds only in-frame ones; the method was immunoSEQ multiplex PCR. From that table come the V and J calls and clone size; the DNA was used to work out D and trimming. The sample carries hundreds of thousands of clones, around 83% recorded once. The specimen sequenced was peripheral blood. This rearrangement joins TRBV19 to TRBJ1-5, with TRBD1 identical over 7 bases. This TCR was sampled from a woman aged 45-65 years with acute or convalescent COVID-19. The CDR3 nucleotides read TGTGCCAGTAGTGCGATGACAGGGTTTTCGAATCAGCCCCAGCATTTT. Its protein product is CASSAMTGFSNQPQHF.